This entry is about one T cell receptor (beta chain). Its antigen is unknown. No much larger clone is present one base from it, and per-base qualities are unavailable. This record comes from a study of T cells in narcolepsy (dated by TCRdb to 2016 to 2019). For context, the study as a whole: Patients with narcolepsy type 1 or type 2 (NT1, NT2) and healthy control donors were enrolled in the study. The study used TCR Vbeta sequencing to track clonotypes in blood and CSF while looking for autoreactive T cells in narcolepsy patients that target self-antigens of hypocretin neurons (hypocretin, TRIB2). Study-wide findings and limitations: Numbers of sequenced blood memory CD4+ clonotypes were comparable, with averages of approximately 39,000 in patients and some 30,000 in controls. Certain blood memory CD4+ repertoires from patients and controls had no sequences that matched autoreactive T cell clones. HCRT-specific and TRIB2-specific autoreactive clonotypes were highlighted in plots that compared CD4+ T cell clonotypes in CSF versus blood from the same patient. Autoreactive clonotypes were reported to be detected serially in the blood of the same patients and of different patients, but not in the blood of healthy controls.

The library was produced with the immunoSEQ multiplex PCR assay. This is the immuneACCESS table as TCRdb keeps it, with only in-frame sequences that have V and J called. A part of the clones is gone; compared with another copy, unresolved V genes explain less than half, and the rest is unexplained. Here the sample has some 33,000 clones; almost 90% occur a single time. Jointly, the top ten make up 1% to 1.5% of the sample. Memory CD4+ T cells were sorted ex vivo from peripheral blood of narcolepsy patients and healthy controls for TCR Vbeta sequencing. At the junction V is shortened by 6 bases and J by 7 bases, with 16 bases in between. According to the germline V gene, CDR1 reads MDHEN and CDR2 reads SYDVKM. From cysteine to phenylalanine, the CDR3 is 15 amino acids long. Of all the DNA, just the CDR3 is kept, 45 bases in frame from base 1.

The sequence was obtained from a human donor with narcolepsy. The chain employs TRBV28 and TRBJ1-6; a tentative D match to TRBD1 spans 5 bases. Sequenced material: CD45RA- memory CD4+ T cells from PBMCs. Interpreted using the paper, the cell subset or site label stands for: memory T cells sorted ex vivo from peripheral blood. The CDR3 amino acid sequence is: CASSPSGTGNSPLHF. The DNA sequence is TGTGCCAGCAGCCCCTCCGGGACGGGGAATTCACCCCTCCACTTT.